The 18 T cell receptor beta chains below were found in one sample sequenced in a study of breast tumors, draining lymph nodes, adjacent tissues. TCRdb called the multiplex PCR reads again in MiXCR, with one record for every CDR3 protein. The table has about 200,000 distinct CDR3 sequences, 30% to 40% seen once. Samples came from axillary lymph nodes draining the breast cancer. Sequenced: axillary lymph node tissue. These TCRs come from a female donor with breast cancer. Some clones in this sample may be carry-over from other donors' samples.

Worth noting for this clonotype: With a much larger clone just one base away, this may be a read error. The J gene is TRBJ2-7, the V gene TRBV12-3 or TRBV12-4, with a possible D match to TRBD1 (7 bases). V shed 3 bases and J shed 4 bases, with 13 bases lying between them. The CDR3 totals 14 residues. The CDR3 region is CASSFAGTAYEQYF. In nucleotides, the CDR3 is TGTGCCAGCAGTTTCGCGGGGACAGCTTACGAGCAGTACTTC.

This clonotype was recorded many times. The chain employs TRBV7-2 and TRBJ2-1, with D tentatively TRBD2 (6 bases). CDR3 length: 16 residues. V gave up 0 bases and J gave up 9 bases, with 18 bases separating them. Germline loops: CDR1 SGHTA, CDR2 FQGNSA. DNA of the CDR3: TGTGCCAGCAGCTTAGCGCTGTCGGGAGTCCGCGGTGAGCAGTTCTTC. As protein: CASSLALSGVRGEQFF.

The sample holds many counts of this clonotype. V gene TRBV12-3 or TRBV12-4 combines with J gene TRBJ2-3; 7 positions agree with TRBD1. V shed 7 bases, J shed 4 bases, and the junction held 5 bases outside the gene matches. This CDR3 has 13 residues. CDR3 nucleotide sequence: TGTGCCAGCACCGGGCAGGGGGCAGATACGCAGTATTTT. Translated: CASTGQGADTQYF.

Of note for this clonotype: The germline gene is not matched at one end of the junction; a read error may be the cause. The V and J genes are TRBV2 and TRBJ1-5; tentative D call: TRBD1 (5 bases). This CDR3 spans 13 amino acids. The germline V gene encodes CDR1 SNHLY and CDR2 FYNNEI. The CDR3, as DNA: TGTACCAGCCGGGGGGAGAGCAATCAGCCCCAGCATTTT. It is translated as CTSRGESNQPQHF. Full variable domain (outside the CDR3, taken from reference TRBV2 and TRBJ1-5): EPEVTQTPSHQVTQMGQEVILRCVPISNHLYFYWYRQILGQKVEFLVSFYNNEISEKSEIFDDQFSVERPDGSNFTLKIRSTKLEDSAMYFCTSRGESNQPQHFGDGTRLSIL.

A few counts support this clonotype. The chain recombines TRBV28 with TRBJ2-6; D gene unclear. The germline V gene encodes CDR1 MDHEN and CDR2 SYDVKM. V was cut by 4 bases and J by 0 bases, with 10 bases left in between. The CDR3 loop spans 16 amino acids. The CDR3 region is CASSSDGSSGANVLTF. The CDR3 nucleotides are TGTGCCAGCAGTTCGGACGGCAGCTCTGGGGCCAACGTCCTGACTTTC.

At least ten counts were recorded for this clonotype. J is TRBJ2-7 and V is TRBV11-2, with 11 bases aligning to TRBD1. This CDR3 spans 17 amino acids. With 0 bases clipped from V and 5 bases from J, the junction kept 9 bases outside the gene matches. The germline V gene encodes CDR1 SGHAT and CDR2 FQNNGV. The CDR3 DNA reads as TGTGCCAGCAGCTTAGATAATTCCAGGACAGGGGGCCACGAGCAGTACTTC. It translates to CASSLDNSRTGGHEQYF.

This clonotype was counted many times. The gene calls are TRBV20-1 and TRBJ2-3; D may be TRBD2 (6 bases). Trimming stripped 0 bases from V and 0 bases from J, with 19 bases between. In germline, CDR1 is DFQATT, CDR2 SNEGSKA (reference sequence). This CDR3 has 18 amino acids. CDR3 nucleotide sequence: TGCAGTGCTAGAGACCATAGCGGAAGATCCTCTAGCACAGATACGCAGTATTTT. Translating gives CSARDHSGRSSSTDTQYF.

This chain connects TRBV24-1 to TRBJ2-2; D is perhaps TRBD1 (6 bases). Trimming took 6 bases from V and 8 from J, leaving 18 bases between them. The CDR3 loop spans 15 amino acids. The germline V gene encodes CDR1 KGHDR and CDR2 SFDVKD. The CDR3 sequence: CATSTIGQPSGELFF. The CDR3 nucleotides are TGTGCCACCAGTACCATCGGACAGCCCTCTGGGGAGCTGTTTTTT.

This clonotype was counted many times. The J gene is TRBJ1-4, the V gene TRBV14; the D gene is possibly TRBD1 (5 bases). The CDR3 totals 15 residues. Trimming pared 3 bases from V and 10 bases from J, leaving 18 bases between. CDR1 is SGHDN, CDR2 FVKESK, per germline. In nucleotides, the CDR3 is TGTGCCAGCAGCCAGGATTGGGGCCCTGGGGGAAAACTGTTTTTT. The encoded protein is CASSQDWGPGGKLFF.

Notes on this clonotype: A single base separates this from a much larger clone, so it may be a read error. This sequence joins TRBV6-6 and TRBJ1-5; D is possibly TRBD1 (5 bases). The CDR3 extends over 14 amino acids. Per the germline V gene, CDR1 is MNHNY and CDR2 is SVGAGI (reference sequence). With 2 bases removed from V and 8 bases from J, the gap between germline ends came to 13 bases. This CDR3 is CASSYSQGQKPQHF. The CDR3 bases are TGTGCCAGCAGTTACAGCCAGGGTCAGAAGCCCCAGCATTTT.

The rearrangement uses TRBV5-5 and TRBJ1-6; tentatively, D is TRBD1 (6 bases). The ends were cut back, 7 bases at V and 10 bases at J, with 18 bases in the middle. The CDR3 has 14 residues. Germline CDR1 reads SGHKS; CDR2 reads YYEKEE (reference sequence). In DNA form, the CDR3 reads TGTGCCAGCGGCGCCGGGACAATAAGGTCACCCCTCCACTTT. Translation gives CASGAGTIRSPLHF.

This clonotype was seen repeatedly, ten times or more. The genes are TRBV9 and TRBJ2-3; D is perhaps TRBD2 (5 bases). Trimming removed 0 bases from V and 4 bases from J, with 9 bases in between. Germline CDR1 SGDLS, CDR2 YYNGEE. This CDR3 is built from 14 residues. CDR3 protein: CASSVGGVADTQYF. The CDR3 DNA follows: TGTGCCAGCAGCGTAGGGGGAGTCGCAGATACGCAGTATTTT.

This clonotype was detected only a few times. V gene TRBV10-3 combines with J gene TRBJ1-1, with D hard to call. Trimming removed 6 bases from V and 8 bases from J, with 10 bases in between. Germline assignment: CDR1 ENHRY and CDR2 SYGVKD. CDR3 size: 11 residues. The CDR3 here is CAISGGSEAFF. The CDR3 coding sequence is TGTGCCATCAGCGGTGGGTCCGAAGCTTTCTTT.

The CDR3 coding sequence is TGCAGTGCTAGACTCAGGGCCTCCTATAATTCACCCCTCCACTTT. Protein product: CSARLRASYNSPLHF. The chain is built from TRBV20-1 and TRBJ1-6, with D perhaps TRBD1 (5 bases). From germline, CDR1 is DFQATT and CDR2 SNEGSKA (reference sequence). Trimming removed 2 bases from V and 0 bases from J, with 8 bases in between. This CDR3 is built from 15 residues.

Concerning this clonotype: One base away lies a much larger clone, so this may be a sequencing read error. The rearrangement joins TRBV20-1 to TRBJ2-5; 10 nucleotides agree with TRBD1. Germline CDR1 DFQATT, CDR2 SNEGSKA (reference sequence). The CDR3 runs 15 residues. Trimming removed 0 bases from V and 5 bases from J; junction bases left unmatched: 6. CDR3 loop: CSARDGTGAAETQYF. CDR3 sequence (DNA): TGCAGTGCTAGAGATGGGACAGGGGCCGCTGAGACCCAGTACTTC.

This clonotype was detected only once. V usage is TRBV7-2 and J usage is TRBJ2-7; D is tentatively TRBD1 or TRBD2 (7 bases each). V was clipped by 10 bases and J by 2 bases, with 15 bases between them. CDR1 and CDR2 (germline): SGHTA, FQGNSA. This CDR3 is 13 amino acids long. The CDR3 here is CAIPRGGTYEQYF. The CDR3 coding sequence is TGTGCCATTCCCAGGGGGGGGACCTACGAGCAGTACTTC.

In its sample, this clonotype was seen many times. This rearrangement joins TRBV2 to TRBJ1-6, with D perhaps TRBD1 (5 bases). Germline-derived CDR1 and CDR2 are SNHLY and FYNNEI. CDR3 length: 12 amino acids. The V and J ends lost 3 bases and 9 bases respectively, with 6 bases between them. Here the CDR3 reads CASSEQGSPLHF. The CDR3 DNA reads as TGTGCCAGCAGTGAGCAGGGTTCACCCCTCCACTTT.

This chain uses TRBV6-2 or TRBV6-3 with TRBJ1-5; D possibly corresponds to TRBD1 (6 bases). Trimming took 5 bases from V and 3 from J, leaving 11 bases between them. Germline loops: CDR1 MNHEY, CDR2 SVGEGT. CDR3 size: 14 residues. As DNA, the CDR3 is TGTGCCAGCAGTCAGGACAGACACAATCAGCCCCAGCATTTT. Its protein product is CASSQDRHNQPQHF.